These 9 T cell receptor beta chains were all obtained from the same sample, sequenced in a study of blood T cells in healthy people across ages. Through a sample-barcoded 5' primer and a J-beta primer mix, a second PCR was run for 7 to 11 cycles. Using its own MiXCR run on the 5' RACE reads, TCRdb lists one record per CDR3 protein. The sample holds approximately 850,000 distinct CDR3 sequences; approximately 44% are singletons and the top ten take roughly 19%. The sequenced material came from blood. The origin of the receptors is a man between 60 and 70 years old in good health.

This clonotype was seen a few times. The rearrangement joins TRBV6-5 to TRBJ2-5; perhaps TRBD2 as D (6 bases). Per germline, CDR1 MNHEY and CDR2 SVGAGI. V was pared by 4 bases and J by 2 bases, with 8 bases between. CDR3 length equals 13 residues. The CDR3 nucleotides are TGTGCCAGCAGTTTTGGGGGGCAAGAGACCCAGTACTTC. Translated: CASSFGGQETQYF.

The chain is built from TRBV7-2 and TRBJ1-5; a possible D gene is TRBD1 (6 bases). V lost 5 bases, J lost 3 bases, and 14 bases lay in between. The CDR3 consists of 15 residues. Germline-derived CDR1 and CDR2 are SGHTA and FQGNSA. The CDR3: CASSSGQGFNQPQHF. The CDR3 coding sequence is TGTGCCAGCAGCAGCGGTCAGGGGTTCAATCAGCCCCAGCATTTT.

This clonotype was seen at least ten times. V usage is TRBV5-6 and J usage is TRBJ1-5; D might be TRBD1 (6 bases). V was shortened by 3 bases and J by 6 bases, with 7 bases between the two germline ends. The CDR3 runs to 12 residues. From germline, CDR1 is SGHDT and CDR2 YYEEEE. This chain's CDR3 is CASSWGAQPQHF. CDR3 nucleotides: TGTGCCAGCAGCTGGGGGGCTCAGCCCCAGCATTTT.

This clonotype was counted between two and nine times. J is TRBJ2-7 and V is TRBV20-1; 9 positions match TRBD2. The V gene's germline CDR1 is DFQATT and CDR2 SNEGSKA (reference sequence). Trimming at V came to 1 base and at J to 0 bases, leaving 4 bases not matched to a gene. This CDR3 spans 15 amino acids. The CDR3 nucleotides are TGCAGTGCTAGAGGGACTAGCGCGAGCTCCTACGAGCAGTACTTC. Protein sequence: CSARGTSASSYEQYF.

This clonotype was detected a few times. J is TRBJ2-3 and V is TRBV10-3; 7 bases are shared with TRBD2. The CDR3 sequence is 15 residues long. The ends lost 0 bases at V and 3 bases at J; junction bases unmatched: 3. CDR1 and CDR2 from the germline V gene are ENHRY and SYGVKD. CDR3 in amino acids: CAISESGGGTDTQYF. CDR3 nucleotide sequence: TGTGCCATCAGTGAGTCCGGCGGGGGAACAGATACGCAGTATTTT.

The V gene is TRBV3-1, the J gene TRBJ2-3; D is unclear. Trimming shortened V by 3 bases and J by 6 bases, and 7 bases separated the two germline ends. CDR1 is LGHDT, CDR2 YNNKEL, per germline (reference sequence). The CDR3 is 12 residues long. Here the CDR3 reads CASSHRSDTQYF. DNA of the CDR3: TGTGCCAGCAGCCATAGGTCCGATACGCAGTATTTT.

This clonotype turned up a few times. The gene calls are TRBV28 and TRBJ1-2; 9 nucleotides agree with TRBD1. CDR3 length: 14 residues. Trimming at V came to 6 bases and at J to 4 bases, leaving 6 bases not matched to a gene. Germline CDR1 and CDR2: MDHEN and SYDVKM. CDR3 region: CASSLTTGGYGYTF. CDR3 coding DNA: TGTGCCAGCAGCTTAACGACAGGGGGCTATGGCTACACCTTC.

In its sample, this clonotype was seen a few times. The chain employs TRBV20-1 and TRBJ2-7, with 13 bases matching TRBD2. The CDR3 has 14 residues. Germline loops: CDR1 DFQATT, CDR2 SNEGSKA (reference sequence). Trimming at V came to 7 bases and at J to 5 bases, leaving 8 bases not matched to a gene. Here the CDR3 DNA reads TGCAGTGGGTTAAGGACTAGCGGGGGAGACGAGCAGTACTTC. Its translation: CSGLRTSGGDEQYF.

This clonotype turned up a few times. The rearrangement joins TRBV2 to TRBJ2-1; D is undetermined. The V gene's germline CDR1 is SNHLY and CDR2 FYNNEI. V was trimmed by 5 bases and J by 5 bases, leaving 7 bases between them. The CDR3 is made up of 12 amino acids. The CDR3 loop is CASSYKNNEQFF. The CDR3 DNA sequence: TGTGCCAGCAGTTATAAGAACAATGAGCAGTTCTTC.